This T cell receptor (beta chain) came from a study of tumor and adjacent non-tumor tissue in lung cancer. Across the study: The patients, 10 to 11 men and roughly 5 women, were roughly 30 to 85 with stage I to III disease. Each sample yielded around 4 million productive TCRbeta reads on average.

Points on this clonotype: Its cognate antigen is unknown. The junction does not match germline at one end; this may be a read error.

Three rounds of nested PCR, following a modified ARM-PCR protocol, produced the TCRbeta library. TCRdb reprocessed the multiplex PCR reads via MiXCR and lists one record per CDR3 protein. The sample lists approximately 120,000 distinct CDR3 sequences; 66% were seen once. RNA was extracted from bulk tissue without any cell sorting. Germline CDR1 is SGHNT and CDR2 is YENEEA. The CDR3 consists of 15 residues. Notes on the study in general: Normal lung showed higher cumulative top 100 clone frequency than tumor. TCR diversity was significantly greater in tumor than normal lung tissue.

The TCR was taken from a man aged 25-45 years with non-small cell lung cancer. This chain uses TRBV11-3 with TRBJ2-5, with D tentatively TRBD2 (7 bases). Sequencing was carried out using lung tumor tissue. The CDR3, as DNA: TGTGCCAGCAGCTTAGAAGCGCGGGGGCAAGAGACCCAATACTTC. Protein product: CASSLEARGQETQYF.